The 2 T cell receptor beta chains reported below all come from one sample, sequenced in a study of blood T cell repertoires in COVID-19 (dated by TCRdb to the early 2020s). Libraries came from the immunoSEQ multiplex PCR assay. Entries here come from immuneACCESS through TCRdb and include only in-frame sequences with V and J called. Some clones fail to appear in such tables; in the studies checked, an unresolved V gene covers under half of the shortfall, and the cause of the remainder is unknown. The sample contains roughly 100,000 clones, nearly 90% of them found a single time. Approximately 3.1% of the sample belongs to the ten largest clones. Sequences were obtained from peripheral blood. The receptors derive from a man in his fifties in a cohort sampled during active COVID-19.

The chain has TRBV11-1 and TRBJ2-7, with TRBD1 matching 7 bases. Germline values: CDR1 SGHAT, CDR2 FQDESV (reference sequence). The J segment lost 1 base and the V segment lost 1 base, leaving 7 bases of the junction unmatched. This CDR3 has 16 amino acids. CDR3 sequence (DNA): TGTGCCAGCAGCTTAGGGCCCCGACAGGGTTCCTACGAGCAGTACGTC. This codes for CASSLGPRQGSYEQYV.

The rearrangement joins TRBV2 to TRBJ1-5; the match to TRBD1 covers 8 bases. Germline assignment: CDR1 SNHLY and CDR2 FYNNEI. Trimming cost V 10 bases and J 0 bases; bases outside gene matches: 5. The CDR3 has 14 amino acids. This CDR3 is CATLDRGSNQPQHF. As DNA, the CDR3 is TGTGCCACCCTAGACAGGGGTAGCAATCAGCCCCAGCATTTT.